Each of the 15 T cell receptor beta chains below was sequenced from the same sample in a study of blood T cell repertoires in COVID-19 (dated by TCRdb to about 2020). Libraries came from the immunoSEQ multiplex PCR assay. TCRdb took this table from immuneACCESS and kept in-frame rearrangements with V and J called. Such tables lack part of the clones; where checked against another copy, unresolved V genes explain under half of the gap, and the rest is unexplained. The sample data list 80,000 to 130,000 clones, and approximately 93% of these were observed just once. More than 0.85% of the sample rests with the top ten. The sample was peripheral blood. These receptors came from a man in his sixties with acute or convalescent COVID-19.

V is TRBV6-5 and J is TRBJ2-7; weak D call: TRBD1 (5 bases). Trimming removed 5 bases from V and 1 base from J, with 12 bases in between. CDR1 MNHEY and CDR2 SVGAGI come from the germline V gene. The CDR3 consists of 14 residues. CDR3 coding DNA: TGTGCCAGCAGTAGGTCAGGGTTATCCTACGAGCAGTACGTC. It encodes CASSRSGLSYEQYV.

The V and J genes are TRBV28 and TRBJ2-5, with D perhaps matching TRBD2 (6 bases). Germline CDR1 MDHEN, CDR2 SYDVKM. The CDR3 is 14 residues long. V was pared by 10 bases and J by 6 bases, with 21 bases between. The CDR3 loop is CATIPSGEWQTQYF. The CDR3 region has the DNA TGTGCCACCATTCCTTCGGGGGAGTGGCAGACCCAGTACTTC.

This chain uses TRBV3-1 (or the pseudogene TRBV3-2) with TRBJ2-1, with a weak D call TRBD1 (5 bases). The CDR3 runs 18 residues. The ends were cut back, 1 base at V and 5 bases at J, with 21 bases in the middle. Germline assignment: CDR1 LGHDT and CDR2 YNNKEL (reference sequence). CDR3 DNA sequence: TGTGCCAGCAGCCAAGTAGCCTACAGGATCCAAGGGGACAATGAGCAGTTCTTC. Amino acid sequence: CASSQVAYRIQGDNEQFF.

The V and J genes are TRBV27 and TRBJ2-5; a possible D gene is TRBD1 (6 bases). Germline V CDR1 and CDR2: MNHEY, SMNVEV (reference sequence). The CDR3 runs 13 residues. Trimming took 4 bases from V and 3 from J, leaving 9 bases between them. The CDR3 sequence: CASSSRTEETQYF. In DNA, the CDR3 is TGTGCCAGCAGTTCCCGGACAGAAGAGACCCAGTACTTC.

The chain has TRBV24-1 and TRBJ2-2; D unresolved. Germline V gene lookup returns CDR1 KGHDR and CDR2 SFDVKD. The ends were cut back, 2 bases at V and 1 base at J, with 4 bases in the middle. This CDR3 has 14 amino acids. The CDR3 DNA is TGTGCCACCAGTGATTCTTGGAACACCGGGGAGCTGTTTTTT. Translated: CATSDSWNTGELFF.

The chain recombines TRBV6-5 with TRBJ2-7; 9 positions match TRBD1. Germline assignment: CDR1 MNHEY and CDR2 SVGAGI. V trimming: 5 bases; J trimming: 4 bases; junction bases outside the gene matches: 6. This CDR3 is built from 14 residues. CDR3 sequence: CASSMTGGGYEQYV. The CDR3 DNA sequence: TGTGCCAGCAGTATGACAGGGGGGGGATACGAGCAGTACGTC.

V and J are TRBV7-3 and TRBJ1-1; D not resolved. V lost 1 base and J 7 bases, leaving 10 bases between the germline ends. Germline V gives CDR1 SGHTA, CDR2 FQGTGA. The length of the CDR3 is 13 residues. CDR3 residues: CASSLNGLSEAFF. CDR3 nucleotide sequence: TGTGCCAGCAGCTTAAACGGTTTGAGTGAAGCTTTCTTT.

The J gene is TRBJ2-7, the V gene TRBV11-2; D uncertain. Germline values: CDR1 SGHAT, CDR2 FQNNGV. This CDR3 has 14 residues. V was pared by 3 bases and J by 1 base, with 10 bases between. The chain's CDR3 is CASSLNVGSYEQYF. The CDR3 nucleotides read TGTGCCAGCAGCTTGAACGTCGGGTCCTACGAGCAGTACTTC.

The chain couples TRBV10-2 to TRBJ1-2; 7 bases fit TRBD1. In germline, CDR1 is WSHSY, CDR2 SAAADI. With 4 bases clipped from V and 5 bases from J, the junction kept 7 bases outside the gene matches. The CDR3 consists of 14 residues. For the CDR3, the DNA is TGCGCCAGCAGTGGAGCAGGGGGATTTTATGGCTACACCTTC. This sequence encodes CASSGAGGFYGYTF.

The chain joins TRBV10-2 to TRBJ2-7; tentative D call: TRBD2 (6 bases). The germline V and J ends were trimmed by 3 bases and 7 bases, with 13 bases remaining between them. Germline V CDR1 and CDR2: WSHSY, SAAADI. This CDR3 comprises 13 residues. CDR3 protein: CASSDATSPEQYV. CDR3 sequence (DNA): TGCGCCAGCAGTGACGCGACTAGTCCTGAGCAGTACGTC.

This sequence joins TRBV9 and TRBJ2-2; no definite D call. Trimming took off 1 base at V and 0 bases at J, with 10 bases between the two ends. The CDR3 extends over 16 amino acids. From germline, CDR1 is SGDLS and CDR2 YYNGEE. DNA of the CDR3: TGTGCCAGCAGCGTATTTGGCACCTCGAACACCGGGGAGCTGTTTTTT. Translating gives CASSVFGTSNTGELFF.

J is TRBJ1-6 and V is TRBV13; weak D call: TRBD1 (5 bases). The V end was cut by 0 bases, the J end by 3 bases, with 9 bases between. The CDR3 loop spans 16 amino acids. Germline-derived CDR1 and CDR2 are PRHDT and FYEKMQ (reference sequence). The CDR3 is CASSLGRADYNSPLHF. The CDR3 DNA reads TGTGCCAGCAGCTTAGGCAGGGCAGACTATAATTCACCCCTCCACTTT.

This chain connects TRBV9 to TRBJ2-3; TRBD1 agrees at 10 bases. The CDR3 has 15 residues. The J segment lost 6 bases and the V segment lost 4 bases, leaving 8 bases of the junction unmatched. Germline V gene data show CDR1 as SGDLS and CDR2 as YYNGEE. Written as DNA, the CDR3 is TGTGCCAGCAGCCCCCGACAGGGGGCAAGGGATACGCAGTATTTT. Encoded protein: CASSPRQGARDTQYF.

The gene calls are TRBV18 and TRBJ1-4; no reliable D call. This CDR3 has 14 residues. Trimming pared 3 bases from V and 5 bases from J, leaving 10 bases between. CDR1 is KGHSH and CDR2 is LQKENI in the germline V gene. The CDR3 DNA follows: TGTGCCAGCTCACCTGGCAGCGAAAATGAAAAACTGTTTTTT. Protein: CASSPGSENEKLFF. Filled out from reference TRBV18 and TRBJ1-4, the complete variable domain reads NAGVMQNPRHLVRRRGQEARLRCSPMKGHSHVYWYRQLPEEGLKFMVYLQKENIIDESGMPKERFSAEFPKEGPSILRIQQVVRGDSAAYFCASSPGSENEKLFFGSGTQLSVL.

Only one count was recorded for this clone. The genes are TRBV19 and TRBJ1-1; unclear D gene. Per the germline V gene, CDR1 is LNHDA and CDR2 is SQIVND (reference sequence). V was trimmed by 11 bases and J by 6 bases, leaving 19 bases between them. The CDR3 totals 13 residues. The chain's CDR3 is CASRSLGTSEAFF. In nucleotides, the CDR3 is TGTGCCTCTCGGTCCCTAGGCACTTCTGAAGCTTTCTTT.